This T cell receptor beta chain originates from a study of CD8+CD57+ T cells in acquired aplastic anemia. Turning to the study itself: Sorted CD4+ and CD8+ cells yielded around 3 ug of DNA on average. The average read count for CD4+ cells in healthy donors was about 9.9 million. Whole-study results and caveats: Both patients and controls carried the same twenty-nine CD8+ CDR3 sequences.

Genomic DNA served as template for TCR beta VDJ and CDR3 profiling. TCRdb analysed the reads with MiXCR anew, one entry per CDR3 protein. The sample holds approximately 130,000 distinct CDR3 sequences, approximately 41% seen once. This clonotype was counted only a few times. The target antigen is unknown. CDR3 length: 12 residues. The V end was cut by 4 bases, the J end by 5 bases, with 11 bases between. The V gene's germline CDR1 is GTSNPN and CDR2 SVGIG (reference sequence). The sequencing sample was made of sorted CD4+, CD8+, or CD8+CD57+ T cells (not recorded which) from PBMCs. The chain has TRBV30 and TRBJ1-1, with D maybe TRBD1 (5 bases). The sequence derives from a human donor in good health, serving as a control. The CDR3 sequence: CAWMSGRTEAFF. The CDR3 DNA sequence: TGTGCCTGGATGTCAGGGCGGACTGAAGCTTTCTTT.